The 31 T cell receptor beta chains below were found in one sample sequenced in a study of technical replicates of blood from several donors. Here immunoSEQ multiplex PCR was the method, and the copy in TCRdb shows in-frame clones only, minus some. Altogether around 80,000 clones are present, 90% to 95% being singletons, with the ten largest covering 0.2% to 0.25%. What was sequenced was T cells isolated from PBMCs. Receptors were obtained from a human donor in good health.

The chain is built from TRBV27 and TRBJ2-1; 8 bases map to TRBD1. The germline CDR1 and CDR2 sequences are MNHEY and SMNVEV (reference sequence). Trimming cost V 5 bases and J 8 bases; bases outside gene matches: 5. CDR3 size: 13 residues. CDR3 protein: CASSPLDRDEQFF. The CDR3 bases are TGTGCCAGCAGTCCTCTGGACAGGGATGAGCAGTTCTTC.

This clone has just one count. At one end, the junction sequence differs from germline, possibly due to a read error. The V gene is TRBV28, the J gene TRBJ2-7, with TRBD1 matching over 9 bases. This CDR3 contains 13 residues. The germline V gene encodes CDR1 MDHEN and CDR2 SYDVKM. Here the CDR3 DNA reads TGTGCCAGCAGTCCAACTTGGCCGGGACAGGGAGAGTTC. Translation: CASSPTWPGQGEF.

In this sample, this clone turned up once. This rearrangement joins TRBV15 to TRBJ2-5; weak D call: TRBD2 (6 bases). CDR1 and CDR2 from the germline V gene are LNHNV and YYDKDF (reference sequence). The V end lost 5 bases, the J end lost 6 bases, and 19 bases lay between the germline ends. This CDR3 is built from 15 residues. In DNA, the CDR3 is TGTGCCACCAGCGGCCCCGGGACTGTCAAAAAGACCCAGTACTTC. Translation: CATSGPGTVKKTQYF.

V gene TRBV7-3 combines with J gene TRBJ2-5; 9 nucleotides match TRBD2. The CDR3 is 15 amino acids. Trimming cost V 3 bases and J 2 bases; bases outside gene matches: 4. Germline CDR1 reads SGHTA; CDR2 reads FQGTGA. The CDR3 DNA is TGTGCCAGCAGCTTCTTTAGCGGGGGACAAGAGACCCAGTACTTC. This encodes CASSFFSGGQETQYF.

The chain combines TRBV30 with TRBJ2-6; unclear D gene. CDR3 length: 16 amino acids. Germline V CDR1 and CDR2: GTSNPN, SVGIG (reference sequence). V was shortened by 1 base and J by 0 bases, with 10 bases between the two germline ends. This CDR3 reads CAWSGQLISGANVLTF. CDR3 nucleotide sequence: TGTGCCTGGAGTGGCCAACTGATCTCTGGGGCCAACGTCCTGACTTTC.

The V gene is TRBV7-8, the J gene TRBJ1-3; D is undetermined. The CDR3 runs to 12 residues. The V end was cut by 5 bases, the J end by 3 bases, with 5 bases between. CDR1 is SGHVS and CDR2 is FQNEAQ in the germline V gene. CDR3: CASSSNGNTIYF. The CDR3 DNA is TGTGCCAGCAGCAGCAATGGAAACACCATATATTTT. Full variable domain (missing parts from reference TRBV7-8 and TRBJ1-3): GAGVSQSPRYKVAKRGQDVALRCDPISGHVSLFWYQQALGQGPEFLTYFQNEAQLDKSGLPSDRFFAERPEGSVSTLKIQRTQQEDSAVYLCASSSNGNTIYFGEGSWLTVV.

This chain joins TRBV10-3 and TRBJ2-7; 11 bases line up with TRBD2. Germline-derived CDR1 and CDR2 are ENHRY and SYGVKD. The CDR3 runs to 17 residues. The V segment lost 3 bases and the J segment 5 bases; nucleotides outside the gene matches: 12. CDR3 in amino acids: CAISDQRASGGIHEQYF. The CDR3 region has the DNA TGTGCCATCAGTGACCAAAGAGCTAGCGGGGGGATCCACGAGCAGTACTTC.

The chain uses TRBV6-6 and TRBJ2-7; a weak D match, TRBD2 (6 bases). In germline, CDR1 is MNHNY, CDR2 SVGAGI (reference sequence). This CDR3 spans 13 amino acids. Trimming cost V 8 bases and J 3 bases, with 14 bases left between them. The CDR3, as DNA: TGTGCCAGCGGAGTGGGGGGAGTCTACGAGCAGTACTTC. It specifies CASGVGGVYEQYF.

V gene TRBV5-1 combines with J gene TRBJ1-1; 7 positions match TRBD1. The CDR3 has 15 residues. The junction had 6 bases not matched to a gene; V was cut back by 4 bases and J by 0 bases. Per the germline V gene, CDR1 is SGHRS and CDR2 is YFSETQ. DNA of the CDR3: TGCGCCAGCAGCATTCAGACAGGGTTGAACACTGAAGCTTTCTTT. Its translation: CASSIQTGLNTEAFF.

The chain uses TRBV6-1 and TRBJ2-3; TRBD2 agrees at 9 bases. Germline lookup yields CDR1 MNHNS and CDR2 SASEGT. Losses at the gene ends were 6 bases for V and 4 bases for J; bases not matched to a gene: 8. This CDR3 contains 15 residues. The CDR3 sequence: CASRMEGGGADTQYF. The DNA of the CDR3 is TGTGCCAGCAGAATGGAGGGCGGGGGGGCAGATACGCAGTATTTT.

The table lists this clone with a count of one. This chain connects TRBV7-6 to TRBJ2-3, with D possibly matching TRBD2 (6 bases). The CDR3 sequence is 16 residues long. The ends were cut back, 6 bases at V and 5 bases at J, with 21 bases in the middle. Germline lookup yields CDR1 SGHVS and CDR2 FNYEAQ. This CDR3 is CASSPGTLLKGDTQYF. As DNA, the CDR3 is TGTGCCAGCAGTCCTGGGACTTTACTTAAGGGAGATACGCAGTATTTT.

Here the CDR3 reads CASSQVAGIDEQYF. CDR3 coding DNA: TGCGCCAGCAGCCAAGTTGCAGGGATCGACGAGCAGTACTTC. The chain employs TRBV4-1 and TRBJ2-7; D may be TRBD1 (5 bases). V was shortened by 1 base and J by 5 bases, with 12 bases between the two germline ends. CDR1 and CDR2 from the germline V gene are MGHRA and YSYEKL. This CDR3 is built from 14 residues.

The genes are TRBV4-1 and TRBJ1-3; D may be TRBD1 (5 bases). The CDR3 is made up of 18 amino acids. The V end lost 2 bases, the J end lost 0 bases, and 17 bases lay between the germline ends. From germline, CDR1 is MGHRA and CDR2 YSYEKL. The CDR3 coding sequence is TGCGCCAGCAGCCAAAGGGGTTTGGAATTTCTCTCTGGAAACACCATATATTTT. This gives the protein CASSQRGLEFLSGNTIYF.

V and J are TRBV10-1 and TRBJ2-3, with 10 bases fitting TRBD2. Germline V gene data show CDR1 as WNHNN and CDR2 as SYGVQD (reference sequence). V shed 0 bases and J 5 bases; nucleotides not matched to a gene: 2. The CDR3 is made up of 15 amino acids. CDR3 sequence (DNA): TGCGCCAGCAGTGAGTCTCCTAGCGGGGGAGATACGCAGTATTTT. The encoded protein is CASSESPSGGDTQYF.

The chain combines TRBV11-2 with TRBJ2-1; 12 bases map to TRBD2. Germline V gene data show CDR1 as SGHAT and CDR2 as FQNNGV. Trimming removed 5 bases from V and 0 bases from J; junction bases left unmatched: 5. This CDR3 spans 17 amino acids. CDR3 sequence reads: CASSTLAGGISYNEQFF. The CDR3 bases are TGTGCCAGCAGCACTCTAGCGGGAGGGATCTCCTACAATGAGCAGTTCTTC.

The CDR3 DNA is TGCAGCGTTAACGGACTAGCGGGGGTCCTCCGGGGGAGCTCCTACAATGAGCAGTTCTTC. This codes for CSVNGLAGVLRGSSYNEQFF. The rearrangement uses TRBV29-1 and TRBJ2-1; 13 bases map to TRBD2. CDR1 and CDR2 from the germline V gene are SQVTM and ANQGSEA. The junction had 16 bases not matched to a gene; V was cut back by 5 bases and J by 0 bases. The CDR3 loop spans 20 amino acids.

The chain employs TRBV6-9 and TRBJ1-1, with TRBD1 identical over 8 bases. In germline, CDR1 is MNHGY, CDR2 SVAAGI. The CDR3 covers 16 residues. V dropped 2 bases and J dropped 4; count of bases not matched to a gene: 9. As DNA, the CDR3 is TGTGCCAGCAGTTATACCAGGGGGCTGCTTGGCACTGAAGCTTTCTTT. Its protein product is CASSYTRGLLGTEAFF.

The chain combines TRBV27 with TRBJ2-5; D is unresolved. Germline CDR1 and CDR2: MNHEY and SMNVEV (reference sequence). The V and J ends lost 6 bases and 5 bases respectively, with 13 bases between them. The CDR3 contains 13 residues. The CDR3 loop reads CASRVPAGETQYF. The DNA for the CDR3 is TGTGCCAGCAGGGTCCCGGCCGGGGAGACCCAGTACTTC.

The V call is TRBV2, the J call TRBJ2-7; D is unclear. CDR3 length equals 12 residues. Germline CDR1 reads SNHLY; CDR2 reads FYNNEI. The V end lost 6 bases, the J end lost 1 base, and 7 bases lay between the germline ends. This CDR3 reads CASSSSSYEQYF. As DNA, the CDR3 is TGTGCCAGCAGCTCGTCGTCCTACGAGCAGTACTTC.

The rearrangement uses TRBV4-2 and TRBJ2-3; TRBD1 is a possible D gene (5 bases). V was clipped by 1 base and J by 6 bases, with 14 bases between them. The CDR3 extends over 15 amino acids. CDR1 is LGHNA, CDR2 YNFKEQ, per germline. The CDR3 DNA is TGTGCCAGCAGCCAAGGGGGCCAGAGTGGCGATACGCAGTATTTT. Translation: CASSQGGQSGDTQYF.

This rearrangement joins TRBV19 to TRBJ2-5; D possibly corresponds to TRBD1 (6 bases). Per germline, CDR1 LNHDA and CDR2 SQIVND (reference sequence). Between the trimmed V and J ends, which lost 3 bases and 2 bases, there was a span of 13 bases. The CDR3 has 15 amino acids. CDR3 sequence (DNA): TGTGCCAGTAGTATTTTTGGCAGGGGTCAAGAGACCCAGTACTTC. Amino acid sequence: CASSIFGRGQETQYF.

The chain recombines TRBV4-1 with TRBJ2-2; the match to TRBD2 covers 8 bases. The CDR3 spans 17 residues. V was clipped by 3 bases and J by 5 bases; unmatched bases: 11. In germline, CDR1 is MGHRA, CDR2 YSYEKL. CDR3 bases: TGCGCCAGCAGCCACGGGCTAGCGGGCCTTGGAACCGGGGAGCTGTTTTTT. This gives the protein CASSHGLAGLGTGELFF.

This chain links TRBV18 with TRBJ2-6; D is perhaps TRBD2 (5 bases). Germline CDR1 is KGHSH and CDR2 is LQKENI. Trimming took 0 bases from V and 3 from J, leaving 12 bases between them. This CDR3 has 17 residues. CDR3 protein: CASSPPSRRVGANVLTF. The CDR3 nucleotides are TGTGCCAGCTCACCACCCTCGAGGCGGGTTGGGGCCAACGTCCTGACTTTC. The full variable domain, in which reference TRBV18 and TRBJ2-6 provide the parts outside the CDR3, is NAGVMQNPRHLVRRRGQEARLRCSPMKGHSHVYWYRQLPEEGLKFMVYLQKENIIDESGMPKERFSAEFPKEGPSILRIQQVVRGDSAAYFCASSPPSRRVGANVLTFGAGSRLTVL.

CDR3 region: CASSPREGFAGELFF. CDR3 coding DNA: TGTGCCAGCAGCCCGAGGGAGGGTTTCGCCGGGGAGCTGTTTTTT. V is TRBV5-5 and J is TRBJ2-2; 7 nucleotides match TRBD2. Germline trimming cut 4 bases from V and 6 bases from J; bases unmatched to any gene: 9. There are 15 residues in the CDR3. The germline CDR1 and CDR2 sequences are SGHKS and YYEKEE (reference sequence).

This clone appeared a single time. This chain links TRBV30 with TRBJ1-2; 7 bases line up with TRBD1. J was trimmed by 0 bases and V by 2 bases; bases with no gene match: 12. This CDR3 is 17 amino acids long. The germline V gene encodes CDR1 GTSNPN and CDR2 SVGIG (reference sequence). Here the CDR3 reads CAWSFSGTVLPNYGYTF. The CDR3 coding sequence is TGTGCCTGGAGTTTCTCCGGGACAGTATTGCCTAACTATGGCTACACCTTC.

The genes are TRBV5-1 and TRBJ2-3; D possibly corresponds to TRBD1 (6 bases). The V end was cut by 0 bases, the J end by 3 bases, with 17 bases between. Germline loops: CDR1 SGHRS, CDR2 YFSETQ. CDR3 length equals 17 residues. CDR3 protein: CASSLASGAGFTDTQYF. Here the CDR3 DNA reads TGCGCCAGCAGCTTGGCTTCAGGGGCGGGTTTTACAGATACGCAGTATTTT.

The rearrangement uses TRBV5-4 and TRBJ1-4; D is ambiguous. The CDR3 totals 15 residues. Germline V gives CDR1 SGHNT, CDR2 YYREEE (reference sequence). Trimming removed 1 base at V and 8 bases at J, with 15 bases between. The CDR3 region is CASSLSGRLGEKLFF. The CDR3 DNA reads TGTGCCAGCAGCTTGAGCGGACGTTTGGGCGAAAAACTGTTTTTT. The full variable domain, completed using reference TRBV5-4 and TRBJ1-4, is ETGVTQSPTHLIKTRGQQVTLRCSSQSGHNTVSWYQQALGQGPQFIFQYYREEENGRGNFPPRFSGLQFPNYSSELNVNALELDDSALYLCASSLSGRLGEKLFFGSGTQLSVL.

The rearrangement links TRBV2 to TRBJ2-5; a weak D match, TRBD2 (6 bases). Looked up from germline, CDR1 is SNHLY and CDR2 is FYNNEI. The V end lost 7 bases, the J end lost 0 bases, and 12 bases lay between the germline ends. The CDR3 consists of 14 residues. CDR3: CASILATNQETQYF. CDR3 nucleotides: TGTGCCAGCATACTAGCCACTAACCAAGAGACCCAGTACTTC.

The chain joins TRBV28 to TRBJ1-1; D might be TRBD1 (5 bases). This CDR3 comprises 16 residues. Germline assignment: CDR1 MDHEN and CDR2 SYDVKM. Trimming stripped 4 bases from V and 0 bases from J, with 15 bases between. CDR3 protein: CASSYIGGAMNTEAFF. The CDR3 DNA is TGTGCCAGCAGTTATATCGGAGGGGCCATGAACACTGAAGCTTTCTTT.

The CDR3 here is CASSISRGTGLPGELFF. The CDR3 coding sequence is TGTGCCAGTAGTATAAGCCGCGGGACAGGGTTACCCGGGGAGCTGTTTTTT. The chain joins TRBV19 to TRBJ2-2; 9 bases agree with TRBD1. Germline CDR1 and CDR2: LNHDA and SQIVND (reference sequence). The trim removed 2 bases at V and 6 bases at J, leaving 10 bases unmatched. This CDR3 spans 17 amino acids.

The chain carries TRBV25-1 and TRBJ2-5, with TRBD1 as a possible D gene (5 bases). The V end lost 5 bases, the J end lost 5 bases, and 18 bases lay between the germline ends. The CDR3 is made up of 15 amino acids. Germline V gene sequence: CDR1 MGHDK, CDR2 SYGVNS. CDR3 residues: CASSKDSIVAETQYF. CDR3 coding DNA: TGTGCCAGCAGTAAAGACAGTATTGTGGCGGAGACCCAGTACTTC.